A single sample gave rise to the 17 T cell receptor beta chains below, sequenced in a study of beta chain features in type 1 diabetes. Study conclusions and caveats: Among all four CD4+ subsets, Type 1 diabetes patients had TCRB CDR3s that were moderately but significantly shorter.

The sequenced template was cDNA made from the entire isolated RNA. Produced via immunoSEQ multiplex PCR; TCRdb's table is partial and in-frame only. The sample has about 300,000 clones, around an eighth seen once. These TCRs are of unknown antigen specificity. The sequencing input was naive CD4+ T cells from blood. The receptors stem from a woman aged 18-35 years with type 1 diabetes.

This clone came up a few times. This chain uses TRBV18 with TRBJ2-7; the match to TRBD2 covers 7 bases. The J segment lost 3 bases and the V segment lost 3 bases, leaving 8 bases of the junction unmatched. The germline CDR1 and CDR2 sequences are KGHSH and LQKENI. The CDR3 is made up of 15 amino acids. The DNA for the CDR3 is TGTGCCAGCTCACCCTCCGGGGGAGGGAGCTACGAGCAGTACTTC. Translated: CASSPSGGGSYEQYF.

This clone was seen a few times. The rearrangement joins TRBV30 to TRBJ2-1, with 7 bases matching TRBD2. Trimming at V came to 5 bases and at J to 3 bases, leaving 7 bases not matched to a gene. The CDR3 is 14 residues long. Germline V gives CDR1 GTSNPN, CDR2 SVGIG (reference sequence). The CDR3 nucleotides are TGTGCCTGGGGTGGCGGGAGCAACTACAATGAGCAGTTCTTC. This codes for CAWGGGSNYNEQFF.

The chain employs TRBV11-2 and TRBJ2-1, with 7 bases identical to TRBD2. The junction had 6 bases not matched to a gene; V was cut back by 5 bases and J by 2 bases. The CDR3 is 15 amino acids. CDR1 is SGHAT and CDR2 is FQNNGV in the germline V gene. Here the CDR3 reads CASSRRDYPYNEQFF. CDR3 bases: TGTGCCAGCAGCCGCCGGGACTACCCCTACAATGAGCAGTTCTTC.

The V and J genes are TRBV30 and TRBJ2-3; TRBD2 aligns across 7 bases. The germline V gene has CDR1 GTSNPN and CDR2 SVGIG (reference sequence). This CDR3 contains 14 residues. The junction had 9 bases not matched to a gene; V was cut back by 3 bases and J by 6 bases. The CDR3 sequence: CAWRSAGVRDTQYF. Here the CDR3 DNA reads TGTGCCTGGAGATCTGCGGGGGTGAGGGATACGCAGTATTTT.

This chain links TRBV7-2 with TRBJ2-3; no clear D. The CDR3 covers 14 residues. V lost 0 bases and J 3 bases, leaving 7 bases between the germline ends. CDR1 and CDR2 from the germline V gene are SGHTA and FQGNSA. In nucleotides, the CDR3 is TGTGCCAGCAGCTTAGCCGTGTTAACAGATACGCAGTATTTT. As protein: CASSLAVLTDTQYF.

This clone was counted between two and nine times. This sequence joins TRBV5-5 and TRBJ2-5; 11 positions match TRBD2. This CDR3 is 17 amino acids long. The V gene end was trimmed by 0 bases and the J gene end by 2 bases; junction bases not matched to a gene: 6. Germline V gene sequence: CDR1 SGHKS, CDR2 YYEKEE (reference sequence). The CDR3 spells CASSLAVTSGVQETQYF. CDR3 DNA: TGTGCCAGCAGCTTGGCCGTGACTAGCGGGGTTCAAGAGACCCAGTACTTC.

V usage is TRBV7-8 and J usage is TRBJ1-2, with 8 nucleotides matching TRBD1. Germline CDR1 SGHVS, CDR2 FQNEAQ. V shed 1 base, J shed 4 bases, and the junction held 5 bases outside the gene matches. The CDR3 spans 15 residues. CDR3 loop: CASSLGRGTGYGYTF. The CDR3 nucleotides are TGTGCCAGCAGCTTAGGTCGAGGGACAGGCTATGGCTACACCTTC.

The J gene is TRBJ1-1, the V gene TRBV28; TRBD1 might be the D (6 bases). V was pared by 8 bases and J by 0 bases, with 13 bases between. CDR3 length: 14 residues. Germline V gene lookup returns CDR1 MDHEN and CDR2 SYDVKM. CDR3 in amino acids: CASGIQGLNTEAFF. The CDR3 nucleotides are TGTGCCAGCGGCATACAGGGACTGAACACTGAAGCTTTCTTT. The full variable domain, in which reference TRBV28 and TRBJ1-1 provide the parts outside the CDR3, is DVKVTQSSRYLVKRTGEKVFLECVQDMDHENMFWYRQDPGLGLRLIYFSYDVKMKEKGDIPEGYSVSREKKERFSLILESASTNQTSMYLCASGIQGLNTEAFFGQGTRLTVV.

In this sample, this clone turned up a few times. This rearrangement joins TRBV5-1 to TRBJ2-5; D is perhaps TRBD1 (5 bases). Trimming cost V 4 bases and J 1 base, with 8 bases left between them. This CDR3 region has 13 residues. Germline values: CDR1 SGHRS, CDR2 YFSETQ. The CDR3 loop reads CASSRGIQETQYF. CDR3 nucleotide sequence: TGCGCCAGCAGCAGGGGCATCCAAGAGACCCAGTACTTC.

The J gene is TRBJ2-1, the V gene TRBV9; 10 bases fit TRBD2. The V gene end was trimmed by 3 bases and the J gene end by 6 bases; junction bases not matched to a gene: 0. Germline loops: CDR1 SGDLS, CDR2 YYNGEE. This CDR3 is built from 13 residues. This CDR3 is CASSGTSGNEQFF. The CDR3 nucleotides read TGTGCCAGCAGCGGGACTAGCGGCAATGAGCAGTTCTTC.

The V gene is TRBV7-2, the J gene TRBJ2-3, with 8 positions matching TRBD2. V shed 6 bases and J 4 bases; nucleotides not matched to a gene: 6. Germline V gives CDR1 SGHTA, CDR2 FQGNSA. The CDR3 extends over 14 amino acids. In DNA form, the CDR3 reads TGTGCCAGCAGTGTAGCGGGAAGAGCAGATACGCAGTATTTT. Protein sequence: CASSVAGRADTQYF.

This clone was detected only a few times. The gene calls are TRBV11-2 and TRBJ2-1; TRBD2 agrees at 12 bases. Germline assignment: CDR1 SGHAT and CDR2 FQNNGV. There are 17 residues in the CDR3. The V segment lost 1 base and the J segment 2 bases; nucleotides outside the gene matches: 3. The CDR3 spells CASSLVPSGRAYNEQFF. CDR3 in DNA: TGTGCCAGCAGCTTAGTTCCTAGCGGGAGGGCCTACAATGAGCAGTTCTTC. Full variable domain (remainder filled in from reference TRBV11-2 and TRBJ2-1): EAGVAQSPRYKIIEKRQSVAFWCNPISGHATLYWYQQILGQGPKLLIQFQNNGVVDDSQLPKDRFSAERLKGVDSTLKIQPAKLEDSAVYLCASSLVPSGRAYNEQFFGPGTRLTVL.

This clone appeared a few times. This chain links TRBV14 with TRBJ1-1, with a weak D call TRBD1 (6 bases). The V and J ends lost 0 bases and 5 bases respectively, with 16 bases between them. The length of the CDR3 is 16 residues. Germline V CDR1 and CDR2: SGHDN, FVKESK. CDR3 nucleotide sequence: TGTGCCAGCAGCCAAGATCGGCCAGGGGCGCCAACTGAAGCTTTCTTT. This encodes CASSQDRPGAPTEAFF. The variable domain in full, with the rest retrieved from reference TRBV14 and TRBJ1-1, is EAGVTQFPSHSVIEKGQTVTLRCDPISGHDNLYWYRRVMGKEIKFLLHFVKESKQDESGMPNNRFLAERTGGTYSTLKVQPAELEDSGVYFCASSQDRPGAPTEAFFGQGTRLTVV.

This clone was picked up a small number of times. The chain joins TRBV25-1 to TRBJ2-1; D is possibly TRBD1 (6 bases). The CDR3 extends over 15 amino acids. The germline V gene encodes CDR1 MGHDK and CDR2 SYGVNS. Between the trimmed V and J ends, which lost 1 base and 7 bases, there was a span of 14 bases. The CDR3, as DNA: TGTGCCAGCAGTGAATCTCAGGGGAAAGGGAATGAGCAGTTCTTC. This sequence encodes CASSESQGKGNEQFF.

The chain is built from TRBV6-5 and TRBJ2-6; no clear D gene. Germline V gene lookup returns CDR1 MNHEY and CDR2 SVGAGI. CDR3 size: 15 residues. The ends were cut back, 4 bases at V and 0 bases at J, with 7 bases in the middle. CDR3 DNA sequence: TGTGCCAGCAGTTTGAGATTCTCTGGGGCCAACGTCCTGACTTTC. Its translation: CASSLRFSGANVLTF.

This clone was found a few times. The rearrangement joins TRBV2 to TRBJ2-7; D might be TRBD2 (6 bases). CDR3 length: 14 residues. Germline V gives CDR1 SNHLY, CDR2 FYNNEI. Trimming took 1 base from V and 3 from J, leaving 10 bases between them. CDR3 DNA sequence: TGTGCCAGCAGTGAAGGGTTTAGCGGCTACGAGCAGTACTTC. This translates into CASSEGFSGYEQYF. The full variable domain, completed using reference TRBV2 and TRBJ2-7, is EPEVTQTPSHQVTQMGQEVILRCVPISNHLYFYWYRQILGQKVEFLVSFYNNEISEKSEIFDDQFSVERPDGSNFTLKIRSTKLEDSAMYFCASSEGFSGYEQYFGPGTRLTVT.

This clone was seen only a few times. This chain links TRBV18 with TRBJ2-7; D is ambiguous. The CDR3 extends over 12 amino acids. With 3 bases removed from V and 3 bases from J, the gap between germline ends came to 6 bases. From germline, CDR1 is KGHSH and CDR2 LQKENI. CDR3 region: CASSPGLYEQYF. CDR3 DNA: TGTGCCAGCTCACCGGGCCTCTACGAGCAGTACTTC.